In this sample, the clone carrying this T cell receptor beta chain turned up many times. Its antigen is undetermined. TCRdb reprocessed the multiplex PCR reads via MiXCR and lists one record per CDR3 protein. The sample includes more than 250,000 distinct CDR3 sequences, 30% to 35% of them seen just once. The germline CDR1 and CDR2 sequences are SQVTM and ANQGSEA. Trimming shortened V by 2 bases and J by 15 bases, and 11 bases separated the two germline ends. This CDR3 region has 10 residues. Samples came from axillary lymph nodes draining the breast cancer. This sample was taken from a study of breast tumors, draining lymph nodes, adjacent tissues. Findings and caveats of the study: Compared with lymph nodes, tumors were less diverse; compared with nontumor tissue, more. Compared with basal-like, luminal-like tumors shared significantly more repertoire with nontumor tissue.

The chain has TRBV29-1 and TRBJ2-1; tentative D call: TRBD2 (5 bases). Source material: axillary lymph node tissue. The source of this sequence is a female donor with breast cancer. Some clones in this sample may be carry-over from other donors' samples. CDR3 coding DNA: TGCAGCGTTGAATCTGGAGGTTCGTTCTTC. Residues: CSVESGGSFF.